These T cell receptor beta chains were read from a single sample in a study of graft-versus-host responses after intestinal transplantation. Which antigens these TCRs recognize remains unknown. The method was immunoSEQ multiplex PCR; TCRdb's version includes in-frame clones alone and lacks a portion of them. This table has under 65,000 clones, around 93% appearing once. The sequenced sample was unstimulated CD4+ T cells sorted from spleen or lymph node cells, obtained before transplant. The receptor source for this set is a human donor who was the organ donor for an intestinal transplant. The CDR3 runs from the conserved cysteine through the conserved F or W. D genes are given only for firm matches. A row's size may be missing; if present it is once, few, many or a size class.

.,.,14,TRBV5-1,TRBJ2-3,TGCGCCAGCAGCGAATCGACGTCCACAGATACGCAGTATTTT,CASSESTSTDTQYF
.,TRBD2,15,TRBV5-1,TRBJ2-5,TGCGCCAGCAGCTTGGGGCGGGGGGCCCAAGAGACCCAGTACTTC,CASSLGRGAQETQYF
.,TRBD1,13,TRBV6-6,TRBJ2-5,TGTGCCAGCCGGGGACAGGGGAGGGAGACCCAGTACTTC,CASRGQGRETQYF
.,.,13,TRBV19,TRBJ1-1,TGTGCCAGTAGTAAAGGACGGGGAACTGAAGCTTTCTTT,CASSKGRGTEAFF
.,TRBD1,15,TRBV6-5,TRBJ2-1,TGTGCCAGCAGTTCCTCAGACAGGGACGTCAATGAGCAGTTCTTC,CASSSSDRDVNEQFF
.,.,13,TRBV11-3,TRBJ1-3,TGTGCCAGCAGCTTGGCTCCCGGAAACACCATATATTTT,CASSLAPGNTIYF
.,TRBD1,13,TRBV7-9,TRBJ1-2,TGTGCCAGCAGCTTGGGACAGGGGGGAGGCTACACCTTC,CASSLGQGGGYTF
.,.,13,TRBV7-2,TRBJ2-5,TGTGCCAGCAGCTCCAACACAGAAGGGACCCAGTACTTC,CASSSNTEGTQYF
.,TRBD1,15,TRBV6-5,TRBJ1-4,TGTGCCAGCAGTTACACGGGACAGCCTAATGAAAAACTGTTTTTT,CASSYTGQPNEKLFF
.,TRBD2,16,TRBV19,TRBJ2-1,TGTGCCAGTAGTTCCCGGGTCGGGGGGGGTTACAATGAGCAGTTCTTC,CASSSRVGGGYNEQFF
.,.,11,TRBV20-1,TRBJ2-5,TGCAGTGCTAGAGCCGGACAGTCTCCGTACTTC,CSARAGQSPYF
.,.,13,TRBV2,TRBJ2-1,TGTGCCAGCAGTCAAGACCCAGCGGGTGAGCAGTTCTTC,CASSQDPAGEQFF
.,.,13,TRBV6-5,TRBJ1-2,TGTGCCAGCAGGATGACACCCAACTATGGCTACACCTTC,CASRMTPNYGYTF
.,.,15,TRBV6-6,TRBJ1-5,TGTGCCAGCAGTTATATCTTGTTGGTCCGGCAGCCCCAGCATTTT,CASSYILLVRQPQHF
.,.,15,TRBV27,TRBJ2-2,TGTGCCAGCAGTTCGTGGGGGGGCCGTACCGGGGAGCTGTTTTTT,CASSSWGGRTGELFF
.,TRBD2,14,TRBV29-1,TRBJ2-7,TGCAGCGTCCGACTAGCGGGGGGGACCTACGAGCAGTACTTC,CSVRLAGGTYEQYF
.,.,16,TRBV7-2,TRBJ1-1,TGTGCCAGCAGCTTAGGGTTAGGCAGCTTGAACACTGAAGCTTTCTTT,CASSLGLGSLNTEAFF
once,.,11,TRBV30,TRBJ2-5,TGTGCCTGGAGTGGGAAAGAGACCCAGTACTTC,CAWSGKETQYF
once,.,15,TRBV7-2,TRBJ1-1,TGTGCCAGCAGCTTATCCGAGGGTCGATCGATTGAAGCTTTCTTT,CASSLSEGRSIEAFF
.,TRBD2,21,TRBV7-3,TRBJ2-7,TGTGCCAGCAGCTTAGTCCGCCGAACGAAGACTAGCGGGGGTAGACCCTACGAGCAGTACTTC,CASSLVRRTKTSGGRPYEQYF
once,.,17,TRBV7-3,TRBJ2-1,TGTGCCAGCAGCTCGGTCGGGACAAGGGGCCCTTACAATGAGCAGTTCTTC,CASSSVGTRGPYNEQFF
.,.,11,TRBV10-3,TRBJ1-2,TGTGCCATCAGCCAGAACTATGGCTACACCTTC,CAISQNYGYTF